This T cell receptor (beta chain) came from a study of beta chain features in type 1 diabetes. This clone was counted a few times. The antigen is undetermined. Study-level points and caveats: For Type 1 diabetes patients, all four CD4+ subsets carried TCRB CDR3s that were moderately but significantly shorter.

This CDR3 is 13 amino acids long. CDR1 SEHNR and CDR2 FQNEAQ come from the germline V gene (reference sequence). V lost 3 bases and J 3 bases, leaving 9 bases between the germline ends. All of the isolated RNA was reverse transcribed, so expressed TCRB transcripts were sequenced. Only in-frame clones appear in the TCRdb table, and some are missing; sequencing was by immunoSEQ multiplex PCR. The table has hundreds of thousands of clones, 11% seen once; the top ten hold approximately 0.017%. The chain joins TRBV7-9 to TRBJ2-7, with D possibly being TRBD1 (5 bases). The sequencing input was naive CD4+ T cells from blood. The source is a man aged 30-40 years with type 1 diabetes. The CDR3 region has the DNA TGTGCCAGCAGCTTTGGAAGGGGCTACGAGCAGTACTTC. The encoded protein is CASSFGRGYEQYF.